Given below is one T cell receptor beta chain in context. This clone's antigen is unknown. A read error is possible here, since a much larger clone lies one base away. These data come from a study of tumor-infiltrating lymphocytes in primary liver carcinoma listed by TCRdb under 2017. With respect to the entire study: Hepatocellular carcinoma (four) or combined HCC and intrahepatic cholangiocarcinoma (one) was present in the five patients, who were three men and two women aged 30 to 69 years. Tumors of the five patients were stage T1-T3 N0M0 with maximum diameters of about 4.2 to 10 cm. Each sample produced about 3.5 to 7.13 million productive TCRbeta reads, and read depth showed no significant difference between tissue types. TCRbeta repertoire sequencing, expression microarrays and whole-exome sequencing were combined in the study across five regions of each liver tumor, with adjacent normal tissue and blood also included. A total of 35 or so specimens from 5 patients went through TCRbeta repertoire sequencing, namely 25 tumor regions, 5 adjacent noncancerous liver tissues and 5 peripheral blood samples. The 20 to 30 tumor region samples were profiled with Agilent mRNA microarrays so that TCRbeta repertoire diversity could be related to the local molecular phenotype. Technical replicate repertoires showed high reproducibility, with mean shared-clone rates about 0.91 and correlation coefficients above 0.98.

Using a constant-region primer and ProtoScript II reverse transcriptase, TCRbeta-specific cDNA was reverse-transcribed from about 0.45 ug total RNA. The TCRbeta libraries were prepared through three rounds of nested multiplex PCR following a slightly modified ARM-PCR procedure. The first two PCR rounds used multiplex TRBV1-TRBV30 forward primers with a Cbeta reverse primer, each for 10 cycles. A final 25-cycle PCR with Deep VentR polymerase added sample barcodes and Illumina adapters. Before sequencing, amplicons of 200-500 bp were purified from gel using a QIAquick gel extraction kit. An Illumina HiSeq 2500 was used to sequence the TCRbeta amplicons, generating 250-bp paired-end reads. The authors' analysis ran thus. To recover full CDR3 sequences, reads were quality-trimmed using Trimmomatic v0.33 and paired reads were then merged using FLASH v1.2.11. MiGEC v1.2.1b assigned V, D and J germline segments to the rearranged TCRbeta sequences. Clonotype statistics, along with Shannon-Wiener diversity indices, were calculated using VDJtools v1.0.0. To reduce sampling bias, subsequent analyses other than the diversity analysis used only the 250 most abundant clonotypes in each sample. TCRdb took the public reads, trimmed them with fastp at Q25, ran MiXCR for clone calling and kept in-frame beta chains. CDR3 protein duplicates are merged, each entry listing the most common genes and DNA. TCRdb's processing, not the study's, gives the V and J calls here. The sample data list around 81,000 distinct CDR3 sequences, and about two thirds of these were observed just once. Together, the top ten hold around 13% of the sample.

Total RNA and DNA were co-extracted without cell sorting from approximately 20-30 mg of bulk tissue using the AllPrep DNA/RNA mini kit. Between late 2015 and early 2016, about five patients in China with histopathologically diagnosed primary liver carcinoma had surgical resection. At the time of sampling, the patients were treatment-naive and had chronic HBV infection. Each tumor was sampled at five spatially separated regions: the superior, inferior, left-lateral and right-lateral poles and the tumor centre. According to histology, viable tumor cells made up more than 85% of every tumor sample. Pieces of fresh tumor and adjacent tissue were cut in half, with one half kept in RNAlater at -80 degrees C and the other half sent for histology. Measured from the cysteine to the phenylalanine, the CDR3 is 17 residues long. The entry retains the CDR3 DNA only, 51 bases that are in frame from base 1. CDR1 MDHEN and CDR2 SYDVKM are derived from the germline V gene. V is cut back by 5 bases and J by 5 bases, with 11 bases in the junction unmatched.

On the study overall, not on this receptor specifically: With just a few patients in the study, the authors point out that the findings should be validated in a larger study. Because sequencing covered only the TCR beta chain and unpaired alpha chains were not captured, true repertoire diversity is likely underestimated. Only about 7.5-25% of top clones were present in all five regions of a tumor, suggesting spatial heterogeneity of tumor-infiltrating T cells. Repertoire overlap was found to be higher between tumor regions (mean around 35%) than between tumor-adjacent (17%) or tumor-blood (around 14%) pairs, consistent with antigen-driven expansion. The top 250 clones accounted for a significantly greater share of the repertoire in tumors than in blood (p = 0.039). Since the samples were bulk and unsorted, there was no way to compare CD4+ and CD8+ T cell repertoires.

The rearranged segments are TRBV28 and TRBJ2-5, with 13 bases in between that match TRBD2. This sequence originates from a woman aged 60 to 75 with primary liver carcinoma and hepatitis B virus infection. Sequenced input: liver tumor tissue from sampling region 4. The sample's cell subset or site label is to be understood as: tumor region T4, right-lateral pole. Read as DNA, the sequence is TGTGCCAGCAGTCCCTGGACTAGCGGGAGAAGATCGGAGACCCAGTACTTC. It specifies CASSPWTSGRRSETQYF.